Shown below are 27 T cell receptor beta chains from a single sample sequenced in a study of T cell repertoires in cytomegalovirus infection. In TCRdb, the reads were re-called with MiXCR into one record per CDR3 protein. The table includes fewer than 200,000 distinct CDR3 sequences, approximately 9.6% detected once. Input material: PBMCs. These receptors were taken from a human donor in good health (CMV status not recorded). Some clones in this sample may be carry-over from other donors' samples.

This clonotype was observed at least ten times. The chain couples TRBV7-2 to TRBJ1-1, with 9 bases matching TRBD1. Germline CDR1 SGHTA, CDR2 FQGNSA. This CDR3 has 16 residues. Trimming removed 5 bases from V and 1 base from J; junction bases left unmatched: 8. In DNA form, the CDR3 reads TGTGCCAGCAGCCAAATAACAGGGGGCTGGAACACTGAAGCTTTCTTT. This sequence encodes CASSQITGGWNTEAFF.

This clonotype was seen repeatedly, ten times or more. The chain joins TRBV12-3 or TRBV12-4 to TRBJ2-1; D call uncertain. This CDR3 has 13 amino acids. Trimming removed 0 bases from V and 10 bases from J, with 10 bases in between. The CDR3 nucleotides are TGTGCCAGCAGTTTAGCGCAAAGTAGCGAGCAGTTCTTC. Translated, it gives CASSLAQSSEQFF.

This clonotype was recorded at least ten times. The rearrangement uses TRBV29-1 and TRBJ1-2; TRBD1 agrees at 7 bases. Unmatched junction bases numbered 4, after V lost 5 bases and J lost 4 bases. Germline V lookup: CDR1 SQVTM, CDR2 ANQGSEA. CDR3 length: 12 residues. Here the CDR3 DNA reads TGCAGCGTTCTCCCAGGGGGCTATGGCTACACCTTC. It codes for CSVLPGGYGYTF.

The chain uses TRBV20-1 and TRBJ2-1; D is unclear. From germline, CDR1 is DFQATT and CDR2 SNEGSKA (reference sequence). This CDR3 spans 16 amino acids. This chain's CDR3 is CRAGPRERLKDNEQFF. The CDR3, as DNA: TGCAGGGCTGGCCCTCGAGAGCGACTCAAGGACAATGAGCAGTTCTTC.

This sequence joins TRBV11-2 and TRBJ2-2, with a possible D match to TRBD1 (6 bases). The CDR3 contains 14 residues. Germline V CDR1 and CDR2: SGHAT, FQNNGV. Trimming removed 2 bases at V and 6 bases at J, with 10 bases between. The CDR3 here is CASSLSGGSGELFF. The CDR3 DNA reads TGTGCCAGCAGCTTAAGTGGGGGCTCCGGGGAGCTGTTTTTT.

The table lists this clonotype with many counts. V is TRBV28 and J is TRBJ2-7; D ambiguous. The length of the CDR3 is 12 residues. Germline V gene data show CDR1 as MDHEN and CDR2 as SYDVKM. The V end was cut by 3 bases, the J end by 4 bases, with 7 bases between. The CDR3 nucleotides read TGTGCCAGCAGTTTTACGGGTTACGAGCAGTACTTC. This gives the protein CASSFTGYEQYF.

This clonotype was picked up many times. This sequence joins TRBV7-2 and TRBJ2-3; D is ambiguous. Trimming stripped 2 bases from V and 4 bases from J, with 10 bases between. Germline CDR1 SGHTA, CDR2 FQGNSA. The CDR3 is 14 amino acids. CDR3 in amino acids: CASSLSGPPDTQYF. CDR3 DNA sequence: TGTGCCAGCAGCTTATCAGGACCCCCAGATACGCAGTATTTT.

This clonotype was picked up a small number of times. The V call is TRBV4-3, the J call TRBJ2-3; 7 bases map to TRBD2. The V and J ends lost 4 bases and 0 bases, in that order; junction bases with no gene match: 4. From germline, CDR1 is LGHNA and CDR2 YSLEER. There are 15 residues in the CDR3. In DNA form, the CDR3 reads TGCGCCAGCAGCCGGGAGGGATCCAGCACAGATACGCAGTATTTT. This encodes CASSREGSSTDTQYF.

The chain carries TRBV29-1 and TRBJ2-7; D may be TRBD2 (6 bases). Germline values: CDR1 SQVTM, CDR2 ANQGSEA. The length of the CDR3 is 17 residues. Trimming stripped 3 bases from V and 0 bases from J, with 21 bases between. CDR3 DNA: TGCAGCGTTGAGCCAGCCCAAAAGCGGGTAAGCTCCTACGAGCAGTACTTC. This codes for CSVEPAQKRVSSYEQYF.

The V gene is TRBV7-2, the J gene TRBJ2-5; D ambiguous. This CDR3 region has 14 residues. V was shortened by 2 bases and J by 0 bases, with 7 bases between the two germline ends. Germline lookup yields CDR1 SGHTA and CDR2 FQGNSA. CDR3 sequence (DNA): TGTGCCAGCAGCTTATCGTGGGACCAAGAGACCCAGTACTTC. It translates to CASSLSWDQETQYF.

This clonotype was seen only a few times. The rearrangement joins TRBV9 to TRBJ1-6; no firm D call. V lost 8 bases, J lost 4 bases, and 13 bases lay in between. Germline CDR1 SGDLS, CDR2 YYNGEE. The CDR3 spans 14 residues. As DNA, the CDR3 is TGTGCCAGTACCCCTCGGAGTTATAATTCACCCCTCCACTTT. Translation: CASTPRSYNSPLHF.

Note on this clonotype: This may arise from a read error, as a much more abundant clone is one base away. CDR3 loop: CASSLSDTEAFF. In nucleotides, the CDR3 is TGTGCCAGCAGCTTATCGGACACTGAAGCTTTCTTT. This sequence joins TRBV7-6 and TRBJ1-1; no clear D. This CDR3 is built from 12 residues. Germline V gene sequence: CDR1 SGHVS, CDR2 FNYEAQ. V was cut by 2 bases and J by 3 bases, with 4 bases left in between.

The chain employs TRBV4-3 and TRBJ2-7; D not certain. Germline V CDR1 and CDR2: LGHNA, YSLEER. The CDR3 sequence is 14 residues long. V was trimmed by 0 bases and J by 0 bases, leaving 6 bases between them. The CDR3 region is CASSQEGFSYEQYF. The CDR3 region has the DNA TGCGCCAGCAGCCAAGAAGGTTTCTCCTACGAGCAGTACTTC.

This clonotype has a count of ten or more. The rearrangement uses TRBV7-2 and TRBJ1-5; D is possibly TRBD1 (5 bases). Germline V gene sequence: CDR1 SGHTA, CDR2 FQGNSA. Trimming shortened V by 3 bases and J by 2 bases, and 8 bases separated the two germline ends. The CDR3 has 14 residues. The CDR3 protein is CASSFRDGNQPQHF. CDR3 in DNA: TGTGCCAGCAGCTTCAGGGATGGCAATCAGCCCCAGCATTTT. The full variable domain, completed using reference TRBV7-2 and TRBJ1-5, is GAGVSQSPSNKVTEKGKDVELRCDPISGHTALYWYRQSLGQGLEFLIYFQGNSAPDKSGLPSDRFSAERTGGSVSTLTIQRTQQEDSAVYLCASSFRDGNQPQHFGDGTRLSIL.

This clonotype turned up a few times. The chain uses TRBV10-3 and TRBJ2-5; D gene uncertain. The CDR3 is 12 residues long. V gave up 2 bases and J gave up 3 bases, with 4 bases separating them. Per germline, CDR1 ENHRY and CDR2 SYGVKD. Written as DNA, the CDR3 is TGTGCCATCAGTGAGGTGAAAGAGACCCAGTACTTC. Its protein product is CAISEVKETQYF.

This clonotype was seen more than once but under ten times. This sequence joins TRBV2 and TRBJ2-7; tentative D call: TRBD2 (6 bases). Germline V gives CDR1 SNHLY, CDR2 FYNNEI. This CDR3 contains 17 residues. V was shortened by 7 bases and J by 0 bases, with 22 bases between the two germline ends. For the CDR3, the DNA is TGTGCCAGCATGAGCCCTTTTGGGCGGGATGGCTCCTACGAGCAGTACTTC. This codes for CASMSPFGRDGSYEQYF.

This clonotype occurred many times. The chain carries TRBV27 and TRBJ1-5; 9 bases are a match to TRBD1. J gave up 6 bases and V 5 bases, and 8 bases lay outside the gene matches. The CDR3 extends over 15 amino acids. Germline CDR1 MNHEY, CDR2 SMNVEV (reference sequence). CDR3 DNA: TGTGCCAGCAGTGCACAACAGGGGGCGGGTCAGCCCCAGCATTTT. Its translation: CASSAQQGAGQPQHF.

This clonotype occurred many times. The chain is built from TRBV28 and TRBJ1-2, with D uncertain. The germline V gene has CDR1 MDHEN and CDR2 SYDVKM. The CDR3 sequence is 11 residues long. CDR3 in DNA: TGTGCTACTGGACGGCTCTATGGCTACACCTTC. Protein product: CATGRLYGYTF.

Many counts were recorded for this clonotype. The chain carries TRBV7-2 and TRBJ2-3, with 10 nucleotides matching TRBD2. V gave up 2 bases and J gave up 4 bases; unmatched junction bases: 3. Germline CDR1 and CDR2: SGHTA and FQGNSA. The CDR3 has 15 amino acids. CDR3 coding DNA: TGTGCCAGCAGCTTACAAGCGGGGGGGTCAGATACGCAGTATTTT. Its protein is CASSLQAGGSDTQYF.

This clonotype has at least ten counts. The chain uses TRBV7-8 and TRBJ2-7; 12 bases agree with TRBD2. The germline CDR1 and CDR2 sequences are SGHVS and FQNEAQ. The J segment lost 6 bases and the V segment lost 1 base, leaving 1 base of the junction unmatched. This CDR3 contains 14 residues. The CDR3 DNA reads TGTGCCAGCAGCTTAGGACTAGCGGGAGCCGAGCAGTACGTC. Residues: CASSLGLAGAEQYV.

This clonotype was seen at least ten times. The gene calls are TRBV15 and TRBJ2-1, with D unresolved. V dropped 4 bases and J dropped 4 bases, with 11 bases sitting between them. The CDR3 loop spans 14 amino acids. Per the germline V gene, CDR1 is LNHNV and CDR2 is YYDKDF (reference sequence). The CDR3: CATSMGSSYNEQFF. In DNA form, the CDR3 reads TGTGCCACCAGCATGGGCAGCAGTTACAATGAGCAGTTCTTC. Combining the CDR3 with reference TRBV15 and TRBJ2-1 gives the whole variable domain DAMVIQNPRYQVTQFGKPVTLSCSQTLNHNVMYWYQQKSSQAPKLLFHYYDKDFNNEADTPDNFQSRRPNTSFCFLDIRSPGLGDTAMYLCATSMGSSYNEQFFGPGTRLTVL.

The CDR3 sequence: CASSRRGGLNTGELFF. In DNA form, the CDR3 reads TGTGCCAGCAGCCGCCGGGGGGGCCTTAACACCGGGGAGCTGTTTTTT. The chain recombines TRBV7-2 with TRBJ2-2; 8 nucleotides match TRBD2. V lost 5 bases and J lost 2; bases outside the gene matches: 7. This CDR3 has 16 residues. The V gene's germline CDR1 is SGHTA and CDR2 FQGNSA.

This clonotype was seen repeatedly, ten times or more. The chain joins TRBV12-3 or TRBV12-4 to TRBJ2-1; D might be TRBD2 (6 bases). There are 17 residues in the CDR3. V was trimmed by 3 bases and J by 3 bases, leaving 18 bases between them. The DNA for the CDR3 is TGTGCCAGCAGTTTTGTGGGGGGAACGACCGTCTACAATGAGCAGTTCTTC. Residues: CASSFVGGTTVYNEQFF.

This clonotype has at least ten counts. The chain has TRBV4-2 and TRBJ1-5; tentative D call: TRBD1 (5 bases). V lost 2 bases, J lost 3 bases, and 8 bases lay in between. Per the germline V gene, CDR1 is LGHNA and CDR2 is YNFKEQ. The CDR3 sequence is 14 residues long. The CDR3 DNA is TGTGCCAGCAGCCAACAGGGATTCAATCAGCCCCAGCATTTT. Its translation is CASSQQGFNQPQHF.

In its sample, this clonotype was seen many times. The J gene is TRBJ2-7, the V gene TRBV7-2, with D perhaps matching TRBD1 or TRBD2 (5 bases each). Germline CDR1 SGHTA, CDR2 FQGNSA. The CDR3 contains 15 residues. Trimming cost V 1 base and J 0 bases, with 10 bases left between them. The CDR3 sequence: CASSLVEGSSYEQYF. CDR3 in DNA: TGTGCCAGCAGCTTAGTTGAGGGGAGCTCCTACGAGCAGTACTTC.

This clonotype was recorded at least ten times. The chain employs TRBV7-2 and TRBJ2-5; the D gene is possibly TRBD2 (5 bases). V lost 3 bases and J 5 bases, leaving 13 bases between the germline ends. The CDR3 length is 14 residues. The germline CDR1 and CDR2 sequences are SGHTA and FQGNSA. As DNA, the CDR3 is TGTGCCAGCAGCTTTCTGAGTGCGGGCGAGACCCAGTACTTC. Translating gives CASSFLSAGETQYF.

This clonotype was recorded many times. The chain joins TRBV28 to TRBJ1-2; the D gene is possibly TRBD1 (6 bases). This CDR3 region has 17 residues. V was pared by 6 bases and J by 8 bases, with 28 bases between. Germline V gene data show CDR1 as MDHEN and CDR2 as SYDVKM. Here the CDR3 reads CASSHLDPLQGRGGYTF. DNA for the CDR3: TGTGCCAGCAGCCATTTAGACCCCTTACAGGGACGCGGGGGCTACACCTTC.